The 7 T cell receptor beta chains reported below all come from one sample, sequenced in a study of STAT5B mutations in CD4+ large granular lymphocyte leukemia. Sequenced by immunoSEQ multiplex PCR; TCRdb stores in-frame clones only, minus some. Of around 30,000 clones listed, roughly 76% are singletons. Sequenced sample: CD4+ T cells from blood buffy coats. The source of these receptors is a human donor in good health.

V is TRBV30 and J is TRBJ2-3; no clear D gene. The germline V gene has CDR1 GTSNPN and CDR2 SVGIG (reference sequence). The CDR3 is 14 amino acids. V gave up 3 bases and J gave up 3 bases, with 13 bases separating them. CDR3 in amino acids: CAWRAQSRTDTQYF. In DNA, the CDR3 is TGTGCCTGGAGGGCGCAGTCCCGTACAGATACGCAGTATTTT. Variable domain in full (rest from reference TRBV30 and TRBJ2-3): SQTIHQWPATLVQPVGSPLSLECTVEGTSNPNLYWYRQAAGRGLQLLFYSVGIGQISSEVPQNLSASRPQDRQFILSSKKLLLSDSGFYLCAWRAQSRTDTQYFGPGTRLTVL.

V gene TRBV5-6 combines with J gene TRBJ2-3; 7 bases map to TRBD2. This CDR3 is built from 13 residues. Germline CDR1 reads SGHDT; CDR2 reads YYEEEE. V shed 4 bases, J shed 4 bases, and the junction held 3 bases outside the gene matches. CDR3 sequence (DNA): TGTGCCAGCAGCCCGGCGGGAGCAGATACGCAGTATTTT. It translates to CASSPAGADTQYF.

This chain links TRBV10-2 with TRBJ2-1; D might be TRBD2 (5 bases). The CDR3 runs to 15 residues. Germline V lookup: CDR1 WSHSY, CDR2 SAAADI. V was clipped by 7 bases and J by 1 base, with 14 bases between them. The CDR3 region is CASNGEMTSYNEQFF. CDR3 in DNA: TGCGCCAGCAACGGGGAGATGACATCCTACAATGAGCAGTTCTTC.

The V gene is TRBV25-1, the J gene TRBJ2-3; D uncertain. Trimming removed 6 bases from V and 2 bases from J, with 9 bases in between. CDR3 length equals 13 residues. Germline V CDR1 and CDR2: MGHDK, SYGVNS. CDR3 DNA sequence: TGTGCCAGCAGCAGAGAACTCACAGATACGCAGTATTTT. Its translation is CASSRELTDTQYF.

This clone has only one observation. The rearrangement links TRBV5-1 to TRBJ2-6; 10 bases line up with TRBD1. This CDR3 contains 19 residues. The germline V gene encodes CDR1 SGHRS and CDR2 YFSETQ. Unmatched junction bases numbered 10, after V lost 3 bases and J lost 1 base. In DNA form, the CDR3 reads TGCGCCAGCAGCTCAAGCCGGGACAGGGGAGCGTCTGGGGCCAACGTCCTGACTTTC. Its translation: CASSSSRDRGASGANVLTF.

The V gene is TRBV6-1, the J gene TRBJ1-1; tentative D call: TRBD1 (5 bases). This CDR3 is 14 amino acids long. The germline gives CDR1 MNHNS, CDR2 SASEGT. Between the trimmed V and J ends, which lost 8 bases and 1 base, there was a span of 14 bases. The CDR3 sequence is CASFEGLWNTEAFF. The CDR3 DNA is TGTGCCAGCTTTGAGGGACTTTGGAACACTGAAGCTTTCTTT.

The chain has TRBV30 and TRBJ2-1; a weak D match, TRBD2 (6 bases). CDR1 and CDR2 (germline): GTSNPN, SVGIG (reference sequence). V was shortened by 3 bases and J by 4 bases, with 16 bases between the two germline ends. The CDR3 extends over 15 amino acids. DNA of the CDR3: TGTGCCTGGAGCCCTGGGACTGAACTGTACAATGAGCAGTTCTTC. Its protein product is CAWSPGTELYNEQFF.